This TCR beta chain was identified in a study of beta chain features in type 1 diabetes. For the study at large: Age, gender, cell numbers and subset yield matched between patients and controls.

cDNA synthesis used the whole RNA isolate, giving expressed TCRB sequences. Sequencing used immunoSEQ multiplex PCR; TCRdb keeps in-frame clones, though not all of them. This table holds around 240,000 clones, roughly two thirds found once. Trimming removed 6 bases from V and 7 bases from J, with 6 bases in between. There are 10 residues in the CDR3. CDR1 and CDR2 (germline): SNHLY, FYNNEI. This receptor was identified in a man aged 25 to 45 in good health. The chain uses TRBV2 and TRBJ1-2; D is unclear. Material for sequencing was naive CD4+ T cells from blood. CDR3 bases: TGTGCCAGCAGGGACTTTGGCTACACCTTC. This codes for CASRDFGYTF.